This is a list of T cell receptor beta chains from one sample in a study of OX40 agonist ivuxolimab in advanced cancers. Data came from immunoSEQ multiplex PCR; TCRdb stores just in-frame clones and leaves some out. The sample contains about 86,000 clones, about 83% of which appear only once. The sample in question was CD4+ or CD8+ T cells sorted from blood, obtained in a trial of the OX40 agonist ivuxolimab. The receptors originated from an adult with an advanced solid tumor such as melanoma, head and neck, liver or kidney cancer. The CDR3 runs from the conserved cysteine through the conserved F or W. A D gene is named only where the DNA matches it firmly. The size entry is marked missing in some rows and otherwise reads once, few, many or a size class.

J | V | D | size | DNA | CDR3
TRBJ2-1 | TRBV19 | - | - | TGTGCCAGTAGTATGGTCCTAGGCGCCTCGCAGTTCTTC | CASSMVLGASQFF
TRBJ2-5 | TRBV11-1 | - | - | TGTGCCAGCTCCAGCCAGGGGTTAGCGACCCAGTACTTC | CASSSQGLATQYF
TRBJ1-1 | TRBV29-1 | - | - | TGCAGCGTTGGAGGGGGAGAGTTGACTGAAGCTTTCTTT | CSVGGGELTEAFF
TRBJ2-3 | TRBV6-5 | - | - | TGTGCCAGCAGTTGGTCTTGGACTAGCACAGATACGCAGTATTTT | CASSWSWTSTDTQYF
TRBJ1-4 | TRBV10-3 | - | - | TGTGCCATCAGTGTGGGGCCCGAGCAGGAAAAACTGTTTTTT | CAISVGPEQEKLFF
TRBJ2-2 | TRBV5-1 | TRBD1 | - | TGCGCCAGCAGCTTAGGACAGGGGCAGGGGGAGCTGTTTTTT | CASSLGQGQGELFF
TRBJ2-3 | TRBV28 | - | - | TGTGCCAGCAGCCTGGGTCACTCGGATACGCAGTATTTT | CASSLGHSDTQYF
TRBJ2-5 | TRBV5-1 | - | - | TGCGCCAGCAGCTTCCAAGAGACCCAGTACTTC | CASSFQETQYF
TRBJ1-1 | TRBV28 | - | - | TGTGCCAGCAGTTTAATAAGACCCACTGAAGCTTTCTTT | CASSLIRPTEAFF
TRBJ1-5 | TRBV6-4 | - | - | TGTGCCAGCAGTCTACCAGGGGAAGAAAGACAGGAAGGGCAGCCCCAGCATTTT | CASSLPGEERQEGQPQHF
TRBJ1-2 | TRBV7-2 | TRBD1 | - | TGTGCCAGCAGCCCCAGTCCCGGGACAGGGAGCATCTATGGCTACACCTTC | CASSPSPGTGSIYGYTF
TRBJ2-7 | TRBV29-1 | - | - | TGCAGCGTTGGGCCCCCTGGGGGGGCCGAGCAGTACTTC | CSVGPPGGAEQYF
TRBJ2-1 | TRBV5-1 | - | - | TGCGCCAGCAGCTTCGACCCACGGGGCGGAGGCTCCTACAATGAGCAGTTCTTC | CASSFDPRGGGSYNEQFF
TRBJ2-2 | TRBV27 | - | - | TGTGCCAGCAGTTTCGTCCGGGCCGGGGAGCTGTTTTTT | CASSFVRAGELFF
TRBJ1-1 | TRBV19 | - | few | TGTGCCAGTAGTATAGTTTTGGACACTGAAGCTTTCTTT | CASSIVLDTEAFF
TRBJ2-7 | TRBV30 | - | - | TGTGCCTGGACCTCCGGGGTCCCCGCCTACGAGCAGTACTTC | CAWTSGVPAYEQYF
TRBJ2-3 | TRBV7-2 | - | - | TGTGCCAGCAGCCCGGCTATGGCCACAGATACGCAGTATTTT | CASSPAMATDTQYF
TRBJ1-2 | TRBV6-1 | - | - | TGTGCCAGCAGGGCGGGGGGAACCAACTATGGCTACACCTTC | CASRAGGTNYGYTF
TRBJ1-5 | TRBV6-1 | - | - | TGTGCCAGCAGTGAATTACTTTGGAACAGGGCGAACAATCAGCCCCAGCATTTT | CASSELLWNRANNQPQHF
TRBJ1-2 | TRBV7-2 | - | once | TGTGCCAGCAGCACCGGGACAATCAGTTTCTACACCTTC | CASSTGTISFYTF
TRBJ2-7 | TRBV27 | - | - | TGTGCCAGCAGACCCGGATACCCTCCGCAACACGAGCAGTACTTC | CASRPGYPPQHEQYF
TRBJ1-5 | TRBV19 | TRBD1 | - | TGTGCCAGTATCCCTCCGGGACAGGGAATTCAGCCCCAGCATTTT | CASIPPGQGIQPQHF
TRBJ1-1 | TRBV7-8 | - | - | TGTGCCAGCAGCTCCTTCCTAGGGGCCATAGAAGCTTTCTTT | CASSSFLGAIEAFF
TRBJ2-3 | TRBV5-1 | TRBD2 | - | TGCGCCAGCAGCACTAGCGGGAGGGCCGCGACAGATACGCAGTATTTT | CASSTSGRAATDTQYF
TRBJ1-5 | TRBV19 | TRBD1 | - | TGTGCCAGTAGTATCCAGACAGGGGGCTCGGGGGGGCCCCAGCATTTT | CASSIQTGGSGGPQHF
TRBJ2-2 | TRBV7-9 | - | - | TGTGCCAGCAGCTCAGATTCGAACACCGGGGAGCTGTTTTTT | CASSSDSNTGELFF
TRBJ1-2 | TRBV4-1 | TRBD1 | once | TGCGCCAGCAGCCAAGGACAGGGTTTCAGCTATGGCTACACCTTC | CASSQGQGFSYGYTF
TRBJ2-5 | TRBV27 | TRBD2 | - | TGTGCCAGCAGTTTATCGGGGAAGCGGGGGTACCAAGAGACCCAGTACTTC | CASSLSGKRGYQETQYF
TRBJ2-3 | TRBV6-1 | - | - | TGTGCCAGCATAAGGGGTGACACAGATACGCAGTATTTT | CASIRGDTDTQYF
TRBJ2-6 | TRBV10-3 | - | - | TGTGCCATCAGTGCAGGGGCCACACCCTCTGGGGCCAACGTCCTGACTTTC | CAISAGATPSGANVLTF
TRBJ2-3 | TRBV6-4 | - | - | TGTGCCAGCAGTATCCAGGGCACAGATACGCAGTATTTT | CASSIQGTDTQYF
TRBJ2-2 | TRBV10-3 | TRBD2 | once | TGTGCCATCAGTGAGTCGGTAGCTAGCGGGGGGCCCGGGGAGCTGTTTTTT | CAISESVASGGPGELFF